These T cell receptor beta chains were read from a single sample in a study of read filtering for tumor transcriptome and immune sequencing. TCRdb reprocessed the reads via MiXCR and lists one record per CDR3 protein. The table includes 35,000 to 50,000 distinct CDR3 sequences, about a fifth detected once. Specimen: a population of CD138-negative cells sorted from bone marrow. The receptors originated from a donor at least 40 years old with multiple myeloma. Both conserved end residues are part of each CDR3. The D gene is left open where the match is weak. Size tells how often a clone was seen (once, few, many) or the class of an expanded clone, and some rows leave it out.

j_gene	v_gene	d_gene	abundance	CDR3nt	CDR3aa
TRBJ1-2	TRBV20-1	NA	NA	TGCAGTGCTAGAGGCCATGATTCTAACTATGGCTACACCTTC	CSARGHDSNYGYTF
TRBJ2-3	TRBV3-1	NA	NA	TGTGCCAGCAGCCAAGATGAGGGGAGAGCGCAGTATTTT	CASSQDEGRAQYF
TRBJ2-2	TRBV19	TRBD1	NA	TGTGCCAGCAGTAGAACCTCGACAGGGGTGGACGGGGAGCTGTCTTTT	CASSRTSTGVDGELSF
TRBJ2-7	TRBV27	NA	NA	TGTGCCAGCAGTTTGACGGACGGAAGCTACGGGCAGTACTTC	CASSLTDGSYGQYF
TRBJ2-7	TRBV5-4	TRBD2	many	TGTGCCAGCAGAGACCTCGGGGGGTACGAGCAGTACTTC	CASRDLGGYEQYF
TRBJ2-5	TRBV4-2	TRBD2	few	TGTGCCAGCAGCCAAGATTCGCTAGCGGGAGGGCCGTTTGGTGAGACCCAGTACTTC	CASSQDSLAGGPFGETQYF
TRBJ1-1	TRBV14	NA	NA	TGTGCCAGCGGCTTAAAAGCCAGGGCGTTAGGTGAAGCTTTCTTT	CASGLKARALGEAFF
TRBJ1-5	TRBV5-8	NA	many	TGTGCCAGCAGCCAAGCTACCTTAATCCCCCCGGGCCAGCCCCAGCATTTT	CASSQATLIPPGQPQHF
TRBJ1-4	TRBV29-1	NA	many	TGCAGCGTTGAGAGTGACGAAAAACTGTTTTTT	CSVESDEKLFF
TRBJ2-1	TRBV14	TRBD2	few	TGTGCCAGCAGGAAGGCTAGCGGGAGGGCTTCGGGCAATGAGCAGTTCTTC	CASRKASGRASGNEQFF
TRBJ2-3	TRBV5-1	NA	few	TGCGCCAGCAGCTTTGTGGGAGACACAGATACGCAGTATTTT	CASSFVGDTDTQYF
TRBJ1-1	TRBV6-2/TRBV6-3	NA	many	TGTGCCAGCAGTTACAGTGGCAGTCTTAGGCCTGAAGCTTTCTTT	CASSYSGSLRPEAFF